A single sample is the source of the 32 T cell receptor beta chains below, sequenced in a study of blood T cell repertoires in COVID-19. Sequenced by immunoSEQ multiplex PCR; TCRdb stores in-frame clones only, minus some. The sample consists of roughly 120,000 clones, approximately 85% of them appearing once. Sequenced material: peripheral blood. The receptors were sampled from a woman aged 80 or over with COVID-19, enrolled during active disease.

V and J are TRBV9 and TRBJ2-3, with D possibly matching TRBD1 (6 bases). V dropped 0 bases and J dropped 4 bases, with 6 bases sitting between them. The V gene's germline CDR1 is SGDLS and CDR2 YYNGEE. CDR3 length: 13 residues. The CDR3 DNA is TGTGCCAGCAGCGTAGACAGGGCAGATACGCAGTATTTT. The encoded protein is CASSVDRADTQYF. Supplemented by reference TRBV9 and TRBJ2-3, the full variable domain reads DSGVTQTPKHLITATGQRVTLRCSPRSGDLSVYWYQQSLDQGLQFLIQYYNGEERAKGNILERFSAQQFPDLHSELNLSSLELGDSALYFCASSVDRADTQYFGPGTRLTVL.

This clone was seen a handful of times. The rearrangement links TRBV27 to TRBJ2-4; the D gene is possibly TRBD2 (5 bases). The CDR3 loop spans 16 amino acids. The germline CDR1 and CDR2 sequences are MNHEY and SMNVEV (reference sequence). V was pared by 0 bases and J by 2 bases, with 11 bases between. The CDR3 loop is CASSLSRDWTKNIQYF. CDR3 in DNA: TGTGCCAGCAGTTTATCCCGGGATTGGACCAAAAACATTCAGTACTTC.

This chain connects TRBV12-3 or TRBV12-4 to TRBJ2-1; no clear D gene. V was shortened by 6 bases and J by 8 bases, with 14 bases between the two germline ends. The CDR3 totals 13 residues. CDR3 residues: CASSPSTPHEQFF. The CDR3 DNA follows: TGTGCCAGCAGCCCGAGCACCCCTCATGAGCAGTTCTTC.

This chain joins TRBV7-3 and TRBJ2-1, with TRBD1 as a possible D gene (5 bases). Germline lookup yields CDR1 SGHTA and CDR2 FQGTGA. V lost 4 bases to trimming and J lost 9 bases, with 16 bases between them. The CDR3 extends over 14 amino acids. CDR3 region: CASSSQLGVGEQFF. The CDR3 DNA reads TGTGCCAGCAGCTCCCAGTTAGGGGTCGGTGAGCAGTTCTTC.

V usage is TRBV24-1 and J usage is TRBJ2-1; 12 bases line up with TRBD2. V gave up 2 bases and J gave up 9 bases; unmatched junction bases: 10. The germline gives CDR1 KGHDR, CDR2 SFDVKD. The CDR3 contains 17 residues. CDR3 sequence (DNA): TGTGCCACCAGTGATTCTGTGACTAGCGGGAGTACTATTGAGCAGTTCTTC. This sequence encodes CATSDSVTSGSTIEQFF.

This sequence joins TRBV2 and TRBJ1-2; possible D gene TRBD1, 5 bases. This CDR3 is 13 amino acids long. The V and J ends lost 3 bases and 4 bases respectively, with 9 bases between them. Germline CDR1 SNHLY, CDR2 FYNNEI. CDR3 region: CASSENGGYGYTF. As DNA, the CDR3 is TGTGCCAGCAGTGAGAACGGGGGCTATGGCTACACCTTC.

This chain uses TRBV4-3 with TRBJ1-4; D might be TRBD1 (5 bases). The CDR3 is 16 residues long. Germline values: CDR1 LGHNA, CDR2 YSLEER. Between the trimmed V and J ends, which lost 0 bases and 8 bases, there was a span of 16 bases. CDR3 DNA: TGCGCCAGCAGCCAAGAGGTGGGACGGGGGAAAGAAAAACTGTTTTTT. Translating gives CASSQEVGRGKEKLFF.

The rearrangement links TRBV6-6 to TRBJ2-7, with a possible D match to TRBD1 (6 bases). The CDR3 spans 13 residues. CDR1 is MNHNY and CDR2 is SVGAGI in the germline V gene (reference sequence). Trimming stripped 6 bases from V and 6 bases from J, with 15 bases between. Here the CDR3 reads CASSDWGRGEQYF. The CDR3 coding sequence is TGTGCCAGCAGCGATTGGGGGCGCGGCGAGCAGTACTTC.

This clone has only one observation. The chain has TRBV27 and TRBJ2-5; 10 nucleotides match TRBD1. This CDR3 is built from 22 residues. The V segment lost 6 bases and the J segment 2 bases; nucleotides outside the gene matches: 27. CDR1 MNHEY and CDR2 SMNVEV come from the germline V gene (reference sequence). The CDR3 bases are TGTGCCAGCAGCGGAGATGGAAGGGCCGGGACAGGGGCCCTCTCGGGTCAAGAGACCCAGTACTTC. It translates to CASSGDGRAGTGALSGQETQYF.

The chain employs TRBV19 and TRBJ2-3, with TRBD2 matching over 7 bases. J was trimmed by 4 bases and V by 5 bases; bases with no gene match: 9. The CDR3 spans 15 residues. Germline V gives CDR1 LNHDA, CDR2 SQIVND (reference sequence). The DNA for the CDR3 is TGTGCCAGTAGTCCGGAGCGGGAATGGGCAGATACGCAGTATTTT. Translation gives CASSPEREWADTQYF.

V and J are TRBV7-8 and TRBJ1-6; the match to TRBD1 covers 7 bases. J lost 8 bases, V lost 1 base, and 5 bases had no gene match. Germline assignment: CDR1 SGHVS and CDR2 FQNEAQ. CDR3 length: 15 amino acids. The CDR3 is CASSLGGDSYSPLHF. CDR3 nucleotide sequence: TGTGCCAGCAGCTTAGGGGGGGACAGTTATTCACCCCTCCACTTT.

This clone has just one count. The V gene is TRBV6-5, the J gene TRBJ1-1; TRBD1 is a possible D gene (6 bases). Germline CDR1 and CDR2: MNHEY and SVGAGI. Trimming took 6 bases from V and 4 from J, leaving 12 bases between them. The CDR3 is 13 amino acids. The CDR3 sequence: CASSPGHGTEAFF. The DNA of the CDR3 is TGTGCCAGCAGCCCGGGACACGGCACTGAAGCTTTCTTT.

The chain is built from TRBV19 and TRBJ1-5, with 8 bases lining up with TRBD1. The CDR3 has 15 residues. Germline-derived CDR1 and CDR2 are LNHDA and SQIVND (reference sequence). The V and J ends lost 6 bases and 6 bases, in that order; junction bases with no gene match: 10. The CDR3 DNA sequence: TGTGCCAGTAGAAGAACAGGGGGTACGCCTCAGCCCCAGCATTTT. Amino acid sequence: CASRRTGGTPQPQHF. The whole variable domain, filled in from reference TRBV19 and TRBJ1-5, reads DGGITQSPKYLFRKEGQNVTLSCEQNLNHDAMYWYRQDPGQGLRLIYYSQIVNDFQKGDIAEGYSVSREKKESFPLTVTSAQKNPTAFYLCASRRTGGTPQPQHFGDGTRLSIL.

The chain couples TRBV5-1 to TRBJ2-2; a weak D match, TRBD1 (6 bases). Trimming took off 2 bases at V and 4 bases at J, with 12 bases between the two ends. Per the germline V gene, CDR1 is SGHRS and CDR2 is YFSETQ. This CDR3 spans 15 amino acids. The chain's CDR3 is CASSFETGSTGELFF. The CDR3 bases are TGCGCCAGCAGCTTCGAGACAGGCAGCACCGGGGAGCTGTTTTTT. Based on the CDR3 plus reference TRBV5-1 and TRBJ2-2, the full variable domain is KAGVTQTPRYLIKTRGQQVTLSCSPISGHRSVSWYQQTPGQGLQFLFEYFSETQRNKGNFPGRFSGRQFSNSRSEMNVSTLELGDSALYLCASSFETGSTGELFFGEGSRLTVL.

The chain has TRBV4-2 and TRBJ1-4, with D maybe TRBD1 (5 bases). Germline values: CDR1 LGHNA, CDR2 YNFKEQ. With 5 bases removed from V and 8 bases from J, the gap between germline ends came to 15 bases. The CDR3 contains 14 residues. The CDR3, as DNA: TGTGCCAGCAGCACCTCTGGCCAGGGCGAAAAACTGTTTTTT. Translation gives CASSTSGQGEKLFF.

This sequence joins TRBV5-1 and TRBJ1-2; D is ambiguous. The CDR3 is 14 residues long. CDR1 and CDR2 (germline): SGHRS, YFSETQ. The germline V and J ends were trimmed by 5 bases and 8 bases, with 19 bases remaining between them. Written as DNA, the CDR3 is TGCGCCAGCAGAGTAACGACGGGTGATGGGGGCTACACCTTC. It is translated as CASRVTTGDGGYTF. Full variable domain (rest looked up from reference TRBV5-1 and TRBJ1-2): KAGVTQTPRYLIKTRGQQVTLSCSPISGHRSVSWYQQTPGQGLQFLFEYFSETQRNKGNFPGRFSGRQFSNSRSEMNVSTLELGDSALYLCASRVTTGDGGYTFGSGTRLTVV.

The rearrangement joins TRBV2 to TRBJ2-6, with D perhaps matching TRBD1 (5 bases). Germline loops: CDR1 SNHLY, CDR2 FYNNEI. Between the trimmed V and J ends, which lost 8 bases and 0 bases, there was a span of 11 bases. The CDR3 sequence is 15 residues long. In DNA, the CDR3 is TGTGCCAGCCGCGACAGCGCCTCTGGGGCCAACGTCCTGACTTTC. Amino acid sequence: CASRDSASGANVLTF.

The rearrangement uses TRBV28 and TRBJ2-2; the match to TRBD2 covers 7 bases. Germline lookup yields CDR1 MDHEN and CDR2 SYDVKM. V lost 4 bases and J lost 0; bases outside the gene matches: 2. The CDR3 covers 15 residues. The CDR3 is CASSWGGTNTGELFF. Here the CDR3 DNA reads TGTGCCAGCAGTTGGGGGGGAACGAACACCGGGGAGCTGTTTTTT. Filled out from reference TRBV28 and TRBJ2-2, the complete variable domain reads DVKVTQSSRYLVKRTGEKVFLECVQDMDHENMFWYRQDPGLGLRLIYFSYDVKMKEKGDIPEGYSVSREKKERFSLILESASTNQTSMYLCASSWGGTNTGELFFGEGSRLTVL.

The chain joins TRBV28 to TRBJ2-2; perhaps TRBD1 as D (6 bases). CDR1 is MDHEN, CDR2 SYDVKM, per germline. Trimming removed 2 bases at V and 5 bases at J, with 15 bases between. This CDR3 is 16 amino acids long. The CDR3 loop reads CASSLVGGSSTGELFF. As DNA, the CDR3 is TGTGCCAGCAGTTTAGTAGGGGGAAGTTCGACCGGGGAGCTGTTTTTT.

The V call is TRBV6-2 or TRBV6-3, the J call TRBJ2-1, with D possibly matching TRBD2 (5 bases). Trimming left V 0 bases short and J 5 bases short, with 11 bases between. Germline CDR1 reads MNHEY; CDR2 reads SVGEGT. The CDR3 runs to 15 residues. CDR3 DNA sequence: TGTGCCAGCAGTTACTCGACTAACGGCCACAATGAGCAGTTCTTC. This encodes CASSYSTNGHNEQFF.

This rearrangement joins TRBV28 to TRBJ2-2, with 8 bases identical to TRBD1. Trimming at V came to 6 bases and at J to 2 bases, leaving 8 bases not matched to a gene. This CDR3 comprises 16 residues. Germline CDR1 reads MDHEN; CDR2 reads SYDVKM. The CDR3 loop reads CASSSLGTGNTGELFF. The CDR3 DNA reads TGTGCCAGCAGCTCCTTGGGGACAGGTAACACCGGGGAGCTGTTTTTT.

The chain links TRBV6-6 to TRBJ1-2; 8 positions match TRBD1. Germline CDR1 reads MNHNY; CDR2 reads SVGAGI (reference sequence). The CDR3 is made up of 13 amino acids. With 6 bases clipped from V and 4 bases from J, the junction kept 4 bases outside the gene matches. The CDR3 coding sequence is TGTGCCAGCAGGACGACAGGGGCCTATGGCTACACCTTC. This gives the protein CASRTTGAYGYTF.

The chain recombines TRBV3-1 (or the pseudogene TRBV3-2) with TRBJ2-2; 8 bases are shared with TRBD2. This CDR3 is 14 amino acids long. Trimming removed 4 bases from V and 8 bases from J; junction bases left unmatched: 6. From germline, CDR1 is LGHDT and CDR2 YNNKEL (reference sequence). The CDR3 DNA follows: TGTGCCAGCAGCCCGGCGGGAGGTAGGGGGGAGCTGTTTTTT. Translated: CASSPAGGRGELFF.

The chain links TRBV4-3 to TRBJ2-3; D call uncertain. Per germline, CDR1 LGHNA and CDR2 YSLEER. V gave up 0 bases and J gave up 2 bases, with 6 bases separating them. The CDR3 has 14 amino acids. CDR3 amino acids: CASSQDFNTDTQYF. In DNA form, the CDR3 reads TGCGCCAGCAGCCAAGACTTTAACACAGATACGCAGTATTTT.

The chain employs TRBV28 and TRBJ2-3; D is possibly TRBD2 (7 bases). This CDR3 has 16 amino acids. The germline V gene encodes CDR1 MDHEN and CDR2 SYDVKM. Trimming cost V 6 bases and J 1 base, with 17 bases left between them. This CDR3 is CASSTEGEGGTDTQYF. Written as DNA, the CDR3 is TGTGCCAGCAGCACCGAGGGGGAGGGAGGCACAGATACGCAGTATTTT.

The rearrangement joins TRBV19 to TRBJ2-2; 11 nucleotides align to TRBD2. The V segment lost 1 base and the J segment 6 bases; nucleotides outside the gene matches: 4. The germline V gene has CDR1 LNHDA and CDR2 SQIVND (reference sequence). This CDR3 has 16 amino acids. The CDR3 region has the DNA TGTGCCAGTAGTATAGTAGCGGGAGGGATTGCCGGGGAGCTGTTTTTT. Translation gives CASSIVAGGIAGELFF.

In DNA form, the CDR3 reads TGTGCCAGCAGCCCCCAGGCAGTTCACTCTGGGGCCAACGTCCTGACTTTC. Amino acid sequence: CASSPQAVHSGANVLTF. This chain links TRBV7-9 with TRBJ2-6; D gene uncertain. Germline V CDR1 and CDR2: SEHNR, FQNEAQ (reference sequence). This CDR3 comprises 17 residues. V lost 5 bases, J lost 0 bases, and 14 bases lay in between.

The chain uses TRBV11-1 and TRBJ2-2; possible D gene TRBD1, 6 bases. Germline CDR1 is SGHAT and CDR2 is FQDESV (reference sequence). Trimming stripped 4 bases from V and 1 base from J, with 10 bases between. This CDR3 spans 15 amino acids. CDR3 sequence: CASSSRTVNTGELFF. CDR3 DNA: TGTGCCAGCAGCTCAAGGACAGTGAACACCGGGGAGCTGTTTTTT.

The rearrangement links TRBV11-2 to TRBJ2-1, with 13 bases identical to TRBD2. This CDR3 is built from 16 residues. With V trimmed by 4 bases and J by 6 bases, 6 bases remained unmatched. The germline V gene has CDR1 SGHAT and CDR2 FQNNGV. CDR3 DNA sequence: TGTGCCAGCAGCTGGGAGGGGACTAGCGGGGTCAATGAGCAGTTCTTC. It codes for CASSWEGTSGVNEQFF.

The genes are TRBV7-3 and TRBJ2-7, with 9 bases fitting TRBD1. CDR1 is SGHTA, CDR2 FQGTGA, per germline. V lost 8 bases and J lost 4; bases outside the gene matches: 9. The CDR3 extends over 14 amino acids. Here the CDR3 reads CASWRQGDVYEQYF. As DNA, the CDR3 is TGTGCCAGCTGGCGACAGGGGGATGTATACGAGCAGTACTTC.

The rearrangement links TRBV19 to TRBJ1-5; TRBD1 is a possible D gene (5 bases). Germline CDR1 is LNHDA and CDR2 is SQIVND (reference sequence). The CDR3 contains 14 residues. V lost 3 bases and J 6 bases, leaving 12 bases between the germline ends. In DNA form, the CDR3 reads TGTGCCAGTAGTATTTCGCAGGGAGGTCAGCCCCAGCATTTT. This encodes CASSISQGGQPQHF.

The rearrangement joins TRBV11-3 to TRBJ2-1; D not resolved. The CDR3 sequence is 12 residues long. The germline V and J ends were trimmed by 5 bases and 6 bases, with 8 bases remaining between them. Germline V lookup: CDR1 SGHNT, CDR2 YENEEA. CDR3 sequence reads: CASSLHSNEQFF. The DNA for the CDR3 is TGTGCCAGCAGCCTCCACTCCAATGAGCAGTTCTTC.